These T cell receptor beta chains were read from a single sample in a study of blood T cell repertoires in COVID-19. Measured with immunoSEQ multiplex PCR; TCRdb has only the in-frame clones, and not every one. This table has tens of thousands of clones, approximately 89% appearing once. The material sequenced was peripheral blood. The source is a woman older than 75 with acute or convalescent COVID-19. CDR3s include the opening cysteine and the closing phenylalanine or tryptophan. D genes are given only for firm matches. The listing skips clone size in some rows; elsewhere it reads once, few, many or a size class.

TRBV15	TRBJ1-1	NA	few	TGTGCCACCAGCAGAGAGAGGGGAGGGGGAGGGACTGAAGCTTTCTTT	CATSRERGGGGTEAFF
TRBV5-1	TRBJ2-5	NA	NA	TGCGCCAGCAGCCCCACTAGCCGAGAGACCCAGTACTTC	CASSPTSRETQYF
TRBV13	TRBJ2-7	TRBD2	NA	TGTGCCAGCAGCTTAAGAGGGCTAACGGGGGGGCACTCCTACGAGCAGTACTTC	CASSLRGLTGGHSYEQYF
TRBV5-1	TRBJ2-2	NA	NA	TGCGCCAGCAGCCTAGACGGGTTGGACACCGGGGAGCTGTTTTTT	CASSLDGLDTGELFF
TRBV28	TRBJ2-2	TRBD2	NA	TGTGCCAGCAGCCGAGGACTAGCGGGGGGTAACACCGGGGAGCTGTTTTTT	CASSRGLAGGNTGELFF
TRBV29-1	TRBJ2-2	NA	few	TGCAGCGGACGAACTAGAAAGGGAGGAACCGGGGAGCTGTTTTTT	CSGRTRKGGTGELFF
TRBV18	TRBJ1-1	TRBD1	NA	TGTGCCAGCTCACCATCTCCTTCAGGGGGGAACACTGAAGCTTTCTTT	CASSPSPSGGNTEAFF
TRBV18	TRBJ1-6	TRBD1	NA	TGTGCCAGCTCACCCCAGACAGGGCCGGATTCACCCCTCCACTTT	CASSPQTGPDSPLHF
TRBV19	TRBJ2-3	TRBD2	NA	TGTGCCAGTAGTCCCCGGCGGGGGGGCCAGGATACGCAGTATTTT	CASSPRRGGQDTQYF
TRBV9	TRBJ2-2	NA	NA	TGTGCCAGCAGCCTCATGGCCGCGGGCACCGGGGAGCTGTTTTTT	CASSLMAAGTGELFF
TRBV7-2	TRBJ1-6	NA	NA	TGTGCCAGCAGCCTTAGCCAGGTCCGGGGATCACCCCTCCACTTT	CASSLSQVRGSPLHF
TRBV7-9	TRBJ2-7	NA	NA	TGTGCCAGCAGCTTATTGATTGGAGTTGGCGACGAGCAGTACTTC	CASSLLIGVGDEQYF
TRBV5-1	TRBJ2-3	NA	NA	TGCGCCAGCAGCTTGCGGGGAAGCGGGCCGCTTCGTACGCAGTATTTT	CASSLRGSGPLRTQYF
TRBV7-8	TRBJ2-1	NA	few	TGTGCCAGCAGCCCGACAGGCAGTCAGGTCTACAATGAGCAGTTCTTC	CASSPTGSQVYNEQFF
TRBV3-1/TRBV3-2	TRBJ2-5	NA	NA	TGTGCCAGCAGCCAAGTAGGGGTAATCCAAGAGACCCAGTACTTC	CASSQVGVIQETQYF
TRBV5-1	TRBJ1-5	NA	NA	TGCGCCAGCAGCTTGGAAGGGAGGGCACAGCCCCAGCATTTT	CASSLEGRAQPQHF
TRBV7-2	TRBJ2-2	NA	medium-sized	TGTGCCAGCAGCTTAGGGGGCGGGGCGAACACCGGGGAGCTGTTTTTT	CASSLGGGANTGELFF
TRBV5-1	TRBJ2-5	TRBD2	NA	TGCGCCAGCAGCTTGTCGGGAGGGGAGACCCAGTACTTC	CASSLSGGETQYF